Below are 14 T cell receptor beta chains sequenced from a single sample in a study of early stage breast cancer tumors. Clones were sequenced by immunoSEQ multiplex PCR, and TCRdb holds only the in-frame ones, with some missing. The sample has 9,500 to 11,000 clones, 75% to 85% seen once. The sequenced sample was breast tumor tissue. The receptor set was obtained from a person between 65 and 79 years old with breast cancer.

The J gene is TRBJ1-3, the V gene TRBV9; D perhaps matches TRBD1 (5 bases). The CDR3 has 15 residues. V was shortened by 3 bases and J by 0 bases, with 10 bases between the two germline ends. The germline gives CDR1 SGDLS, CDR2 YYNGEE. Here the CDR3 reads CASSARQHSGNTIYF. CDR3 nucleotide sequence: TGTGCCAGCAGCGCCCGACAGCACTCTGGAAACACCATATATTTT.

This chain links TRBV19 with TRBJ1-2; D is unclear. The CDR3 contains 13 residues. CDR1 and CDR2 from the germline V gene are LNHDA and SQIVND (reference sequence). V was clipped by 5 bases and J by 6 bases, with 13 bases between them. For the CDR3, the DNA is TGTGCCAGTAGTGGGAACTCGGGAGATGGCTACACCTTC. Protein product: CASSGNSGDGYTF. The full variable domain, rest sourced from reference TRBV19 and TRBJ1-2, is DGGITQSPKYLFRKEGQNVTLSCEQNLNHDAMYWYRQDPGQGLRLIYYSQIVNDFQKGDIAEGYSVSREKKESFPLTVTSAQKNPTAFYLCASSGNSGDGYTFGSGTRLTVV.

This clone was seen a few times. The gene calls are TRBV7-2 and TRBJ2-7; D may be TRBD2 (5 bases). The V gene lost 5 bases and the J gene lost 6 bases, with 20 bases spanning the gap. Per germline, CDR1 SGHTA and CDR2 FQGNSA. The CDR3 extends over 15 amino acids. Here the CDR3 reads CASSLGRVTAGEQYF. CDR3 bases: TGTGCCAGCAGCCTGGGCCGGGTGACGGCGGGCGAGCAGTACTTC. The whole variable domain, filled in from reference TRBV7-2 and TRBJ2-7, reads GAGVSQSPSNKVTEKGKDVELRCDPISGHTALYWYRQSLGQGLEFLIYFQGNSAPDKSGLPSDRFSAERTGGSVSTLTIQRTQQEDSAVYLCASSLGRVTAGEQYFGPGTRLTVT.

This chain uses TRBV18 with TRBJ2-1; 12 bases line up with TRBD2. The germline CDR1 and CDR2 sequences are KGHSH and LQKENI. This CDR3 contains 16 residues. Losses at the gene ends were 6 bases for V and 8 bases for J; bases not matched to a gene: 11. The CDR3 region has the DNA TGTGCCAGCTCCCCCATGACTAGCGGGAGCCGGGATGAGCAGTTCTTC. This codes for CASSPMTSGSRDEQFF.

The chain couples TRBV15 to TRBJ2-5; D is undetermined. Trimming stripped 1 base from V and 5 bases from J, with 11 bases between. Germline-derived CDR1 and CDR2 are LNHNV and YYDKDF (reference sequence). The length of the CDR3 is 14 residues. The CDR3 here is CATSRATARETQYF. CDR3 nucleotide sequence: TGTGCCACCAGCAGAGCAACTGCCCGGGAGACCCAGTACTTC.

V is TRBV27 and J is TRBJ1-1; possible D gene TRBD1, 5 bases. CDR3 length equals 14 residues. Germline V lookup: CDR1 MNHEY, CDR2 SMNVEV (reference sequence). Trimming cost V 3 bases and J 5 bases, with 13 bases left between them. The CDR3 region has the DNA TGTGCCAGCAGTTTCGCCAGGGCGCAGACTGAAGCTTTCTTT. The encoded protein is CASSFARAQTEAFF.

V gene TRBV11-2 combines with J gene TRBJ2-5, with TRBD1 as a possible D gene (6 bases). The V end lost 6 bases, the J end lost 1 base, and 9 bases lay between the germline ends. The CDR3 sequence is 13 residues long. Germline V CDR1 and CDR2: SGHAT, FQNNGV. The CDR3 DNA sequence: TGTGCCAGCAGATCGGACAGCCAAGAGACCCAGTACTTC. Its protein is CASRSDSQETQYF.

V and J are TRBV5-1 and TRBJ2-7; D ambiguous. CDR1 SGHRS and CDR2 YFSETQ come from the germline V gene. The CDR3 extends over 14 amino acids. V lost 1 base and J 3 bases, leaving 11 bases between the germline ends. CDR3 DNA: TGCGCCAGCAGCTTGTCCGGGTCGGTCTACGAGCAGTACTTC. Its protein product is CASSLSGSVYEQYF. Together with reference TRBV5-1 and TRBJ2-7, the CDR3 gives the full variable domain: KAGVTQTPRYLIKTRGQQVTLSCSPISGHRSVSWYQQTPGQGLQFLFEYFSETQRNKGNFPGRFSGRQFSNSRSEMNVSTLELGDSALYLCASSLSGSVYEQYFGPGTRLTVT.

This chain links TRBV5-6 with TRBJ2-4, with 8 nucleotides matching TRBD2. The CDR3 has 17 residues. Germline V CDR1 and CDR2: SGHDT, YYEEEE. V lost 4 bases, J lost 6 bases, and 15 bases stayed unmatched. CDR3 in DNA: TGTGCCAGCAGCCTCCTAGTTATAGCGGGGCCCACAAACATTCAGTACTTC. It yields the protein CASSLLVIAGPTNIQYF.

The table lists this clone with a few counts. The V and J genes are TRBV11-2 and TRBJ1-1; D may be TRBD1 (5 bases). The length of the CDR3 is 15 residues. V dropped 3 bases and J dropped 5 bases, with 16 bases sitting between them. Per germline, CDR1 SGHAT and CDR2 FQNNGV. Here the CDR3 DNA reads TGTGCCAGCAGCTTGGTCGGGAGGGGAGGGACTGAAGCTTTCTTT. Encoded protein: CASSLVGRGGTEAFF.

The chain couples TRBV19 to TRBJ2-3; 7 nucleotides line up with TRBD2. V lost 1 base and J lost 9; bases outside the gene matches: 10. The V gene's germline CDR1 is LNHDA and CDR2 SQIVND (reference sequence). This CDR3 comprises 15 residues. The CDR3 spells CASSIGSREGITQYF. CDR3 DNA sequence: TGTGCCAGTAGTATAGGTTCCAGGGAGGGAATCACGCAGTATTTT.

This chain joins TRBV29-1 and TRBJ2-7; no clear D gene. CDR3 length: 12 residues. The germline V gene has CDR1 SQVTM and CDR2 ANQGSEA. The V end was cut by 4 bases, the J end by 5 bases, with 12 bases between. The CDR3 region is CSVVRSGHEQYF. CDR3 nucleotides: TGCAGCGTTGTTCGGTCAGGCCACGAGCAGTACTTC.

The chain's CDR3 is CASSLRRSGNTIYF. The CDR3 DNA reads TGTGCCAGTAGCCTAAGGAGATCTGGAAACACCATATATTTT. The J gene is TRBJ1-3, the V gene TRBV19; D is unresolved. CDR1 and CDR2 (germline): LNHDA, SQIVND (reference sequence). The CDR3 runs to 14 residues. Trimming removed 6 bases from V and 1 base from J, with 10 bases in between.

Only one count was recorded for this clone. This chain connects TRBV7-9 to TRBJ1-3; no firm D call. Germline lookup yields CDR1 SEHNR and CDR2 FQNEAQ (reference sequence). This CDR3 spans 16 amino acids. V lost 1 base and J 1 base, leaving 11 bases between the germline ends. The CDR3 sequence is CASSLDAAGSGNTIYF. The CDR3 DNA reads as TGTGCCAGCAGCTTAGATGCGGCGGGTTCTGGAAACACCATATATTTT.